This T cell receptor beta chain was identified in a study of shared T cell receptors in the human thymus. Sequencing used immunoSEQ multiplex PCR; TCRdb keeps in-frame clones, though not all of them. The table shows some 720,000 clones, with roughly 90% occurring only once. From germline, CDR1 is MGHRA and CDR2 YSYEKL. CDR3 size: 14 residues. Deletions cut 4 bases from V and 7 bases from J, with 14 bases between. These sequences were also reported in another study, on human thymus T cells. That source adds: Infants, healthy and Finnish, who were having corrective surgery for congenital heart defects served as donors. Corrective heart surgery yielded resections, and these provided the thymus tissue. V and J genes seemed to be used with bias in thymic and blood repertoires. Related research found strongly overlapping thymic repertoires in unrelated individuals.

Sequencing was done on a sample of thymocytes. The chain combines TRBV4-1 with TRBJ2-1, with no clear D. This clonotype was obtained from a boy younger than two with a congenital heart defect. This CDR3 reads CASSPLRGRNEQFF. The CDR3 nucleotides are TGCGCCAGCAGCCCGCTAAGAGGAAGGAATGAGCAGTTCTTC.